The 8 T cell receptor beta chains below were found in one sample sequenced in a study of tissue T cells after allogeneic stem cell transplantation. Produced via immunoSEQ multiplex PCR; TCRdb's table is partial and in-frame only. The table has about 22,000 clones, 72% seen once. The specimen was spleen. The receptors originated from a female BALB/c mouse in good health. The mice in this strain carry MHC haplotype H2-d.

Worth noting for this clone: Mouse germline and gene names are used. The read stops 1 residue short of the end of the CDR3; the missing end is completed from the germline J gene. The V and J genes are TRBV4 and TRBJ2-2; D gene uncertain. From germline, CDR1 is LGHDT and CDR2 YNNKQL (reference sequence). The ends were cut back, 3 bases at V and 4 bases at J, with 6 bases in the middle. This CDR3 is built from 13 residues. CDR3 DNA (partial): TGTGCCAGCAGCTACCGGGGCACCGGGCAGCTCTAC. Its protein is CASSYRGTGQLY. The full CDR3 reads CASSYRGTGQLYF.

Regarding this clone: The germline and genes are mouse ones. CDR3 in amino acids: CGARDAISAETLYF. The CDR3 bases that were read are TGTGGTGCTAGGGATGCCATCAGTGCAGAAACGCTGTAT. J is TRBJ2-3 and V is TRBV20; D remains unclear. The CDR3 end lies 1 residue beyond the end of the read and is filled in from the germline J gene. CDR3 length equals 14 residues. CDR1 and CDR2 (germline): GFQATS, STVNSAI. V was clipped by 0 bases and J by 0 bases, with 7 bases between them.

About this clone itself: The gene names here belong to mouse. This chain's CDR3 is CASSQESRGNNQAPLF. The part of the CDR3 DNA that was read is TGTGCCAGCAGCCAAGAGAGCAGGGGAAACAACCAGGCTCCGCTT. The rearrangement joins TRBV5 to TRBJ1-5, with D possibly matching TRBD1 (6 bases). The read terminates 1 residue ahead of where the CDR3 ends, so the germline J gene completes it. The CDR3 covers 16 residues. Trimming cost V 0 bases and J 1 base, with 10 bases left between them. Germline V gene sequence: CDR1 LGHNA, CDR2 YNLKQL (reference sequence).

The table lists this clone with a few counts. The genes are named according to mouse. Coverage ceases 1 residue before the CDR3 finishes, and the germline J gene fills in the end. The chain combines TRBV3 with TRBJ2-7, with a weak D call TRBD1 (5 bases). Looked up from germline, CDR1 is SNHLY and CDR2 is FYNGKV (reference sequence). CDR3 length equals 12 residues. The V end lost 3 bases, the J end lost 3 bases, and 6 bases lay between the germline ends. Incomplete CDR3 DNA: TGTGCCAGCAGCTTGGACATCTATGAACAGTAC. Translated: CASSLDIYEQY. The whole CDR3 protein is CASSLDIYEQYF.

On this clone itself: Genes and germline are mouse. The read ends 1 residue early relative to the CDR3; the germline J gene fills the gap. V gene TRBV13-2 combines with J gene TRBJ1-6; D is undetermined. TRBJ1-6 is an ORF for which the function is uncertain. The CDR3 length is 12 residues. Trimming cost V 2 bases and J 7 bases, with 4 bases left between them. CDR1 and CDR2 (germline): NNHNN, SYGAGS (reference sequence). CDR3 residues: CASGEENSPLYF. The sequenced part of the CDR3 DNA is TGTGCCAGCGGTGAAGAGAATTCGCCCCTCTAC.

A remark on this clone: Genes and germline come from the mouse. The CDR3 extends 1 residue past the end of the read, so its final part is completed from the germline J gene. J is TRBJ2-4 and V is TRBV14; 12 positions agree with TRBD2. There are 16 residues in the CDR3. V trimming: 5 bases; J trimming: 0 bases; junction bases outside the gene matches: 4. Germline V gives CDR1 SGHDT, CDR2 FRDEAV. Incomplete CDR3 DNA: TGTGCCAGCAGCCCGGGACTGGGGGGTAGTCAAAACACCTTGTAC. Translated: CASSPGLGGSQNTLY. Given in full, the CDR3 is CASSPGLGGSQNTLYF.

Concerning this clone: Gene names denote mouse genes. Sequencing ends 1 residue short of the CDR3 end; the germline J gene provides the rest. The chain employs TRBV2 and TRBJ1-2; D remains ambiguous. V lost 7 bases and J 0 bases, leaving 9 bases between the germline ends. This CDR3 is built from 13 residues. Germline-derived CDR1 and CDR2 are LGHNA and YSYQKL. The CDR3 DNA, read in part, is TGTGCCAGCACGAAACAGCCAAACTCCGACTACACC. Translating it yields CASTKQPNSDYT. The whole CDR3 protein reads CASTKQPNSDYTF.

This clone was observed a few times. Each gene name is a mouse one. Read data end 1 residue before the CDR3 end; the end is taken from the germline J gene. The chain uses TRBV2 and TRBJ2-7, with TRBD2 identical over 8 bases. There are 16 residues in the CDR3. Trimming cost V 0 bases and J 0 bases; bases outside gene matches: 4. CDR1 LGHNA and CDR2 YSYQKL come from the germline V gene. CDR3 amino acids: CASSQENWGSSYEQYF. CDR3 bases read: TGTGCCAGCAGCCAAGAAAACTGGGGGAGCTCCTATGAACAGTAC.